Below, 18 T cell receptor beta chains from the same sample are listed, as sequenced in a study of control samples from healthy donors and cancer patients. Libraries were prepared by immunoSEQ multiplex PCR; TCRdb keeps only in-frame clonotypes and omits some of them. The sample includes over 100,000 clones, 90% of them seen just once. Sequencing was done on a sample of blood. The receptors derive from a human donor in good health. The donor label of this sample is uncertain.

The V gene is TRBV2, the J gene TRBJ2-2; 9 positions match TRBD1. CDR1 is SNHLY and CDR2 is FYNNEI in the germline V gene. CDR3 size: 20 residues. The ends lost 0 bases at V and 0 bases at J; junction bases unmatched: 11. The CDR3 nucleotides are TGTGCCAGCAGTGAAGCTCGTGACAGGGGGTACCCTCCGAACACCGGGGAGCTGTTTTTT. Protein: CASSEARDRGYPPNTGELFF.

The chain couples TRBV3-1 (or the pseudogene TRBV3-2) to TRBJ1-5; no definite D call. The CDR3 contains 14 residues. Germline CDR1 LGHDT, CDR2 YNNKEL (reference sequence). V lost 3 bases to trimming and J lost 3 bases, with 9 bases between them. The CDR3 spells CASSQNDINQPQHF. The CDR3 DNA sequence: TGTGCCAGCAGCCAGAATGACATCAATCAGCCCCAGCATTTT.

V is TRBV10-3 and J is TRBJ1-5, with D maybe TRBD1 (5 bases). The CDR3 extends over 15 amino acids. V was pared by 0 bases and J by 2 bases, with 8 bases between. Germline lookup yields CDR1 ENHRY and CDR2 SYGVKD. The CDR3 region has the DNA TGTGCCATCAGTGAGTCGAGGGGAGGCAATCAGCCCCAGCATTTT. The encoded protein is CAISESRGGNQPQHF.

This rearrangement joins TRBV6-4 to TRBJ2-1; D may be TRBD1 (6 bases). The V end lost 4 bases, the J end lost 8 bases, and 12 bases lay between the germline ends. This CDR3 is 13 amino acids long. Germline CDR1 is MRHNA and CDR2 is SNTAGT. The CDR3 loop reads CASSAGAEDEQFF. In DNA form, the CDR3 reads TGTGCCAGCAGTGCAGGGGCCGAGGATGAGCAGTTCTTC.

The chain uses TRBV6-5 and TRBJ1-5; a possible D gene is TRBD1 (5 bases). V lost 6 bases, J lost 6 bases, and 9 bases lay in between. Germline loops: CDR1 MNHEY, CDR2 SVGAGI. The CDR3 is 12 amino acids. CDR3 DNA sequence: TGTGCCAGCAGCCGAAGGGGTCAGCCCCAGCATTTT. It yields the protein CASSRRGQPQHF.

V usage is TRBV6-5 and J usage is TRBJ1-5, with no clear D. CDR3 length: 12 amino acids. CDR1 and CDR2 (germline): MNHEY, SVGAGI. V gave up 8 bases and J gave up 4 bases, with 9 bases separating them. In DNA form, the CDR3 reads TGTGCCAGCTCTAAGTTGAATCAGCCCCAGCATTTT. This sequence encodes CASSKLNQPQHF.

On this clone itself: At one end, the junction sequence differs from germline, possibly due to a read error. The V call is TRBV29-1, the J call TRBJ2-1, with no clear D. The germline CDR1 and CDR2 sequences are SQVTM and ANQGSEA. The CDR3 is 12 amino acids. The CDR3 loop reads CSVVNSYNEQLF. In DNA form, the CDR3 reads TGCAGCGTTGTGAACTCCTACAATGAGCAGCTCTTC.

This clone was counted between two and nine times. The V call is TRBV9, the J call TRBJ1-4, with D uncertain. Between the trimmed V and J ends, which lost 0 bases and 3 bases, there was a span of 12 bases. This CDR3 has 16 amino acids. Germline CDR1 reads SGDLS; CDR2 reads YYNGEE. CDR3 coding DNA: TGTGCCAGCAGCGTAGTAGGGAGTAGGTCTAATGAAAAACTGTTTTTT. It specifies CASSVVGSRSNEKLFF.

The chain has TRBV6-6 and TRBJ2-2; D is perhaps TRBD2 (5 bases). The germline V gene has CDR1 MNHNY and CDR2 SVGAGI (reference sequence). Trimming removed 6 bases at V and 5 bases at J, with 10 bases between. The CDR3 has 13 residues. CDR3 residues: CASSPSGTGELFF. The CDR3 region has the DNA TGTGCCAGCAGCCCGAGCGGTACCGGGGAGCTGTTTTTT.

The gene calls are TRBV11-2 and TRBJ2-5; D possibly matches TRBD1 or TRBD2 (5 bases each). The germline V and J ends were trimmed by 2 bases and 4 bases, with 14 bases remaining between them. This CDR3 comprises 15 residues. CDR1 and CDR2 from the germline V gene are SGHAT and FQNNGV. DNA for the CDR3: TGTGCCAGCAGCTTACGTGCTGCAGGGAGAGAGACCCAGTACTTC. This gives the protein CASSLRAAGRETQYF.

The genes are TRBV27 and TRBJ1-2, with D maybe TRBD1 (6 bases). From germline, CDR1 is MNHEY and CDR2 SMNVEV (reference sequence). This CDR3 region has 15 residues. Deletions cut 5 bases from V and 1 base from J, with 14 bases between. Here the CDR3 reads CASSGRLQGNYGYTF. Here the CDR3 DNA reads TGTGCCAGCAGTGGCCGCTTACAGGGTAACTATGGCTACACCTTC.

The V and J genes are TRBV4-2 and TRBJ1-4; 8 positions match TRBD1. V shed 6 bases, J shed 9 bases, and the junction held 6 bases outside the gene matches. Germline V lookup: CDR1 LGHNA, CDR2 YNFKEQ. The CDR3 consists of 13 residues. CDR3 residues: CASSQDRDQKLFF. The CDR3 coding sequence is TGTGCCAGCAGTCAGGACAGGGACCAAAAACTGTTTTTT.

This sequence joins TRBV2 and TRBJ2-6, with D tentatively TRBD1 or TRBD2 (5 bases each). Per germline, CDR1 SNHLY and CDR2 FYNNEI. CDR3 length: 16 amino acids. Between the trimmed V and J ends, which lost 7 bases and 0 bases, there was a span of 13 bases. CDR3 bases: TGTGCCAGCATGAAAAGGGGACGCTCTGGGGCCAACGTCCTGACTTTC. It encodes CASMKRGRSGANVLTF.

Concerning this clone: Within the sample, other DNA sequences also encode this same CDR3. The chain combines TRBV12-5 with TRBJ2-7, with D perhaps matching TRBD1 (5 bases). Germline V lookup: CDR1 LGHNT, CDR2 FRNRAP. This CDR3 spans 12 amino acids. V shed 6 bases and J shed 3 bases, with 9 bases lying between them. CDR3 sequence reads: CASGPDNYEQYF. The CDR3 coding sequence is TGTGCTAGTGGCCCGGACAACTACGAGCAGTACTTC.

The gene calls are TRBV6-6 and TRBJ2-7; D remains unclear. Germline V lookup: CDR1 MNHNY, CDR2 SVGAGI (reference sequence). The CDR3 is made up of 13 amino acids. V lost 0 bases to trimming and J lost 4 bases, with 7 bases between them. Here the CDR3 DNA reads TGTGCCAGCAGTTACTCGGGTGAATACGAGCAGTACTTC. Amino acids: CASSYSGEYEQYF.

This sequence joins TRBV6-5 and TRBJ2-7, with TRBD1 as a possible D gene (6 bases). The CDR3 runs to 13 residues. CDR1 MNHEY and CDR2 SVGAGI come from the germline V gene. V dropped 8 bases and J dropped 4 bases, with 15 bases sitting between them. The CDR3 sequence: CASGNRDTYEQYF. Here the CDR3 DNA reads TGTGCCAGCGGGAACCGGGACACATACGAGCAGTACTTC.

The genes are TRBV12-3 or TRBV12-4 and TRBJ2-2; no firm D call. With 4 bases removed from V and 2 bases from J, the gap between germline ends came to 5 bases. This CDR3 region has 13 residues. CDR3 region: CASSSINTGELFF. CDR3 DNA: TGTGCCAGCAGTTCAATCAACACCGGGGAGCTGTTTTTT.

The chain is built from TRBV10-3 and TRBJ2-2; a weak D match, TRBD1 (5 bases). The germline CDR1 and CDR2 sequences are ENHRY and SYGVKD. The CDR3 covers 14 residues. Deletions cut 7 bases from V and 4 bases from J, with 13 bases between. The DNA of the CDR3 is TGTGCCATCAAGGAGCAGGGTAGCACCGGGGAGCTGTTTTTT. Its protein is CAIKEQGSTGELFF.